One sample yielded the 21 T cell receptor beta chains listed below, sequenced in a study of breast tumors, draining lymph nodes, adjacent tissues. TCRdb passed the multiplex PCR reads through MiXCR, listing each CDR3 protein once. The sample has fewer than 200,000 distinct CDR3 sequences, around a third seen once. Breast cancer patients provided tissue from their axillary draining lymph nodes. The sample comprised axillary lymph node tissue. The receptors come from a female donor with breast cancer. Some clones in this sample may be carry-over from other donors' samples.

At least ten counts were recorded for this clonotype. DNA for the CDR3: TGCAGTGCCGGTGAGCGGGTAGTATTCGGCGAGCAGTACTTC. As protein: CSAGERVVFGEQYF. V and J are TRBV20-1 and TRBJ2-7; perhaps TRBD2 as D (6 bases). This CDR3 has 14 residues. Germline V gene sequence: CDR1 DFQATT, CDR2 SNEGSKA (reference sequence). The ends were cut back, 6 bases at V and 6 bases at J, with 21 bases in the middle.

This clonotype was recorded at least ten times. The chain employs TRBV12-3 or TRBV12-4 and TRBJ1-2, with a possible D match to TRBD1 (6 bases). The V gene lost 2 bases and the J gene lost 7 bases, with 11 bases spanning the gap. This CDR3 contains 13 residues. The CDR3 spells CASSLSQGFGYTF. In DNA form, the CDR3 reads TGTGCCAGCAGTTTATCCCAGGGGTTTGGCTACACCTTC.

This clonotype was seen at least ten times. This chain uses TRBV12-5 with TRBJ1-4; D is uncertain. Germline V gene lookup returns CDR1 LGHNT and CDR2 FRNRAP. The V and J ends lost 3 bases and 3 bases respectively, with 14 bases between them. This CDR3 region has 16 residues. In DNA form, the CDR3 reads TGTGCTAGTGGTTTATCTCAAGGGAGGGCTAATGAAAAACTGTTTTTT. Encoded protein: CASGLSQGRANEKLFF.

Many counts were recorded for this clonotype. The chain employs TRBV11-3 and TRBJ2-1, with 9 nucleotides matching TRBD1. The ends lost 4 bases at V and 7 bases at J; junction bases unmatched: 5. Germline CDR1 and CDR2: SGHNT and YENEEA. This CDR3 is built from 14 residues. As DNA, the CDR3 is TGTGCCAGCAGCTCGGGACAGGGTGTGAATGAGCAGTTCTTC. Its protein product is CASSSGQGVNEQFF.

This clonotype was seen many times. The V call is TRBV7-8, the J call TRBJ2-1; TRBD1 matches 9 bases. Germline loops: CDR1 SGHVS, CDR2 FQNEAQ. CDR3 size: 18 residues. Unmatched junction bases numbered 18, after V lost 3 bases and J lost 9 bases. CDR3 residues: CASSLSQNILQGAREQFF. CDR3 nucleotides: TGTGCCAGCAGCTTGAGTCAGAATATACTACAGGGGGCGCGTGAGCAGTTCTTC. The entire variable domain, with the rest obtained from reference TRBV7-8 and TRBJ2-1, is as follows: GAGVSQSPRYKVAKRGQDVALRCDPISGHVSLFWYQQALGQGPEFLTYFQNEAQLDKSGLPSDRFFAERPEGSVSTLKIQRTQQEDSAVYLCASSLSQNILQGAREQFFGPGTRLTVL.

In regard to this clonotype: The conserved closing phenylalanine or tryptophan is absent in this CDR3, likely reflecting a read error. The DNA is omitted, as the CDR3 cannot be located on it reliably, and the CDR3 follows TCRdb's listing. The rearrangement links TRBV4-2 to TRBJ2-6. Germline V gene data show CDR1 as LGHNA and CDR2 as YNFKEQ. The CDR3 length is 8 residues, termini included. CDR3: CASSQDVL.

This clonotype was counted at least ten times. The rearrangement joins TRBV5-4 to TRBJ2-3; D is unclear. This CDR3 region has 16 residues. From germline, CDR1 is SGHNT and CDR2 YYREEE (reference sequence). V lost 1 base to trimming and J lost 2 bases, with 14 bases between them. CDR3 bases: TGTGCCAGCAGCTTGAACCCCTCCGGAGTCACAGATACGCAGTATTTT. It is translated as CASSLNPSGVTDTQYF.

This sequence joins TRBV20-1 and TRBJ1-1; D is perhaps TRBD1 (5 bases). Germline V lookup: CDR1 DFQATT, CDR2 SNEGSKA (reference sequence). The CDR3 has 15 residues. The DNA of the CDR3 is TGCAGAGGATCGAGGGCGGCAGGGCTGGACACTGAAGCTTTCTTT. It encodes CRGSRAAGLDTEAFF.

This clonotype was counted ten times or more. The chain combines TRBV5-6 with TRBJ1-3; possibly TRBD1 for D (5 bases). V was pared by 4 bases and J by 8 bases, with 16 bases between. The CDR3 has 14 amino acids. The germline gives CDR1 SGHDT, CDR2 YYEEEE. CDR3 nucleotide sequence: TGTGCCAGCAGCCCATTCTTCGGGGGACACACCATATATTTT. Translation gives CASSPFFGGHTIYF.

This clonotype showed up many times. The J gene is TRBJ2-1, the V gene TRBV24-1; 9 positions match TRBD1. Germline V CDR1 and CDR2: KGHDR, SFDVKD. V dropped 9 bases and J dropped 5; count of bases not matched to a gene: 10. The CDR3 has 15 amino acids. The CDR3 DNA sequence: TGTGCCACCGACCCCGGGACAGGGTTCCACAATGAGCAGTTCTTC. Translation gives CATDPGTGFHNEQFF.

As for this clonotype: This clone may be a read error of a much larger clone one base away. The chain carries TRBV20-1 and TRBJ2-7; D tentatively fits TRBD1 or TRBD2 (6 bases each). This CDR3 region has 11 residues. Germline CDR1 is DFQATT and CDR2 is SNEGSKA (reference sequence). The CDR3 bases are TGCAGTGCCGGGGGCGTTTCTAGTCAGTCCTTC. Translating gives CSAGGVSSQSF.

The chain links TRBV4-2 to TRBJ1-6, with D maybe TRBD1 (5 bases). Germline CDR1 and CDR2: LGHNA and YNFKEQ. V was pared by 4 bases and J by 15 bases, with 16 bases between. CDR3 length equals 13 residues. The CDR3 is CASSPGTGTYLHF. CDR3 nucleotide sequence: TGTGCCAGCAGCCCCGGGACTGGGACTTACCTCCACTTT.

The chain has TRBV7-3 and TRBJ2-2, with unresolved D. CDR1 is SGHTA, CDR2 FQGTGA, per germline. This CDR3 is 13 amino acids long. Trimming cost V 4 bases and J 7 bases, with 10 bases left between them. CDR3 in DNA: TGTGCCAGCAGCTCGATTTCTAGCGGGGAGCTGTTTTTT. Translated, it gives CASSSISSGELFF.

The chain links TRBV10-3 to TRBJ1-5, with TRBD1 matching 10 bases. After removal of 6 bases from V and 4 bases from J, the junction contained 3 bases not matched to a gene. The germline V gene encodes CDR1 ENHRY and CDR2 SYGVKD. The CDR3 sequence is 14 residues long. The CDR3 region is CAISGTGVNQPQHF. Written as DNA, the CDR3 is TGTGCCATCAGCGGGACAGGGGTAAATCAGCCCCAGCATTTT.

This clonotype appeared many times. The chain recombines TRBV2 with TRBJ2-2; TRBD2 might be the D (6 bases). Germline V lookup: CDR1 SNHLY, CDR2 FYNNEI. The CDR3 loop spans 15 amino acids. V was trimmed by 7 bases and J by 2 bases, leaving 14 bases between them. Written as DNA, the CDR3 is TGTGCCAGCAAGGGAGGACAACTAAACACCGGGGAGCTGTTTTTT. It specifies CASKGGQLNTGELFF.

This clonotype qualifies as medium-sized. CDR3 residues: CASRDRGDGYTF. The CDR3 nucleotides are TGTGCCAGTAGGGACAGGGGGGATGGCTACACCTTC. The chain recombines TRBV9 with TRBJ1-2; 11 bases match TRBD1. V lost 8 bases to trimming and J lost 6 bases; unmatched junction nucleotides: 3. Germline CDR1 and CDR2: SGDLS and YYNGEE. The CDR3 has 12 amino acids. Together with reference TRBV9 and TRBJ1-2, the CDR3 gives the full variable domain: DSGVTQTPKHLITATGQRVTLRCSPRSGDLSVYWYQQSLDQGLQFLIQYYNGEERAKGNILERFSAQQFPDLHSELNLSSLELGDSALYFCASRDRGDGYTFGSGTRLTVV.

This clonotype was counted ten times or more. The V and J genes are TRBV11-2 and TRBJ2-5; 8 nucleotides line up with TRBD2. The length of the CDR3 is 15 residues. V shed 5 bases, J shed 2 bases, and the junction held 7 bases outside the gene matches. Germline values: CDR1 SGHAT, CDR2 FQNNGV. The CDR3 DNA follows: TGTGCCAGCAGCGCGGGGACTAGAGCACAAGAGACCCAGTACTTC. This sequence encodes CASSAGTRAQETQYF.

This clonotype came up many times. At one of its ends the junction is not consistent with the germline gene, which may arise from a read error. In DNA, the CDR3 is TGTGCCAGCAGCCAAGAGGGGCCCAAAACCTTC. Residues: CASSQEGPKTF. The chain couples TRBV3-1 to TRBJ2-7, with a possible D match to TRBD1 (5 bases). Per germline, CDR1 LGHDT and CDR2 YNNKEL (reference sequence). CDR3 length equals 11 residues.

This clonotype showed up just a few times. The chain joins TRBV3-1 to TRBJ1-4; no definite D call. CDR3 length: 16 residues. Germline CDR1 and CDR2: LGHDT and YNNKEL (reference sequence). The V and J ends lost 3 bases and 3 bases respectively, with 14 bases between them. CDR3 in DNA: TGTGCCAGCAGCCATCTGAACCTGGGGTCTAATGAAAAACTGTTTTTT. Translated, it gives CASSHLNLGSNEKLFF.

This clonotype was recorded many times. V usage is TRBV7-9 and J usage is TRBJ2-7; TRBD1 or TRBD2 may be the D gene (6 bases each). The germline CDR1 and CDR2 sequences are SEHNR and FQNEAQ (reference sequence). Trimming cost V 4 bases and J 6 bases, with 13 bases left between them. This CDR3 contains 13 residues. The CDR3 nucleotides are TGTGCCAGCAGCTCATGGAGGGGGGTCGAGCAGTACTTC. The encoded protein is CASSSWRGVEQYF.

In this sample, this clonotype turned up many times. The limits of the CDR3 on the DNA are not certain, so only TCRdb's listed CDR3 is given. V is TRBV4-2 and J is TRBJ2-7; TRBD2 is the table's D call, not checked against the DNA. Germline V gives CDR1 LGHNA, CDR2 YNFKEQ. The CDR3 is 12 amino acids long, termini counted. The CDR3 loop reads CASSQVGGGTYF.